The clone carrying this TCR beta chain was counted a few times. Its antigen is unknown. This entry is derived from a study of T-cell memory formation after mild COVID-19. This CDR3 region has 15 residues. Each CDR3 protein gets one entry after TCRdb re-called the 5' RACE reads with MiXCR. Among roughly 450,000 distinct CDR3 sequences listed, under 20% were seen once. Study conclusions and caveats: The CD4+ clones that contracted clustered mainly within CM and EM, and the CD8+ clones concentrated in EMRA.

The J gene is TRBJ2-3, the V gene TRBV3-2. TRBV3-2 is termed a pseudogene. The sequence derives from a man between 18 and 29 years old who had mild COVID-19 (a few samples of this study predate the infection). Cell type and time point are not known. Specimen: PBMCs or a T cell subset sorted from them (not recorded which). CDR3 sequence: CASSQDPGSTDTQYF. CDR3 nucleotide sequence: TGTGCCAGCAGCCAAGATCCGGGTAGCACAGATACGCAGTATTTT.